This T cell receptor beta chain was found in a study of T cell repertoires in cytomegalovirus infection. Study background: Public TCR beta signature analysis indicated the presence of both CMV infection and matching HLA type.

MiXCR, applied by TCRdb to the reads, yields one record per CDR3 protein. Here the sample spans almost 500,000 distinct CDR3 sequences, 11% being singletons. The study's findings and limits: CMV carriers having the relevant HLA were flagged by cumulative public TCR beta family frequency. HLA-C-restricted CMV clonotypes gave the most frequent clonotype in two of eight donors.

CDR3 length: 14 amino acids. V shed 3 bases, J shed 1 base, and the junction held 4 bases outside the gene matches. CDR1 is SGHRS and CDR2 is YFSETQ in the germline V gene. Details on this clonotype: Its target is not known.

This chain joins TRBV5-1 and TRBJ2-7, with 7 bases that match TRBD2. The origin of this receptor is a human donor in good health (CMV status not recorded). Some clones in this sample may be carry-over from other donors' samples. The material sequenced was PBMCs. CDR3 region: CASSYLAESYEQYF. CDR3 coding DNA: TGCGCCAGCAGCTACCTAGCGGAATCCTACGAGCAGTACTTC.